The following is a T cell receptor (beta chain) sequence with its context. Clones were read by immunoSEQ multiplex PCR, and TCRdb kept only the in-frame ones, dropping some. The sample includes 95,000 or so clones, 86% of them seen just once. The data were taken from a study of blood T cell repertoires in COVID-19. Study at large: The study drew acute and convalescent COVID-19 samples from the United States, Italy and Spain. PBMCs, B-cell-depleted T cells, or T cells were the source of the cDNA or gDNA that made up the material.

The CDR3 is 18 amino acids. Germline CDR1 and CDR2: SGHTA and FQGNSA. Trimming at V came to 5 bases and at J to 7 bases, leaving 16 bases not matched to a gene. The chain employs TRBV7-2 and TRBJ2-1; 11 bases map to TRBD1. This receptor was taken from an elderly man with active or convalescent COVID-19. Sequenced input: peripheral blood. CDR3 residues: CASSQGGAGQGVLNEQFF. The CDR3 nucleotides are TGTGCCAGCAGCCAAGGGGGAGCGGGACAGGGGGTTCTAAATGAGCAGTTCTTC.